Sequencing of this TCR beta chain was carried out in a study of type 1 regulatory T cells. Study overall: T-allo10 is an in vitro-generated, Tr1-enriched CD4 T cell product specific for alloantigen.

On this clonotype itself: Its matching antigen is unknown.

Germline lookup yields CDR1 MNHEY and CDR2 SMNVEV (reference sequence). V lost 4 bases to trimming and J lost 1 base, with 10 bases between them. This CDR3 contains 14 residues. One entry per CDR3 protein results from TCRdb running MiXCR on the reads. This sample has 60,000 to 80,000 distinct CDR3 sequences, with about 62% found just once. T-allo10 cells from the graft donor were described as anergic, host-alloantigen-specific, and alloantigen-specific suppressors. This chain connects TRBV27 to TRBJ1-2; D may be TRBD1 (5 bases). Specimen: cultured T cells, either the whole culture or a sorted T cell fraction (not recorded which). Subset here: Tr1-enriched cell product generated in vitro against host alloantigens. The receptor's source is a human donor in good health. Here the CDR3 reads CASSSTGFNYGYTF. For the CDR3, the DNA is TGTGCCAGCAGTTCAACAGGATTTAACTATGGCTACACCTTC.